Shown below are 15 T cell receptor beta chains from a single sample sequenced in a study of post-analysis software for immune sequencing data. No antigen is known for these receptors. Study-wide results and caveats: A few TRBV segments appeared more often in patients than in controls, and TRBV5-6, TRBV5-1 and TRBV20-1 were among these.

Researchers reported that TCR beta cDNA libraries carried unique molecular identifiers. In TCRdb, the PCR reads were re-called with MiXCR into one record per CDR3 protein. The data contain roughly 650,000 distinct CDR3 sequences, approximately 60% of them singletons. The sequenced sample consisted of blood. The receptor source for this set is a girl under 10 years old with multiple sclerosis.

The rearrangement joins TRBV6-5 to TRBJ1-2; possibly TRBD1 for D (5 bases). CDR3 size: 14 residues. Germline values: CDR1 MNHEY, CDR2 SVGAGI. With 5 bases removed from V and 4 bases from J, the gap between germline ends came to 14 bases. CDR3 bases: TGTGCCAGCAGTCTGGGACGGATGTTCTATGGCTACACCTTC. This gives the protein CASSLGRMFYGYTF.

Note on this clonotype: Relative to the germline gene, one junction end is altered; a read error may explain this. The chain joins TRBV12-3 or TRBV12-4 to TRBJ2-1, with 7 bases lining up with TRBD2. The CDR3 has 16 amino acids. The CDR3 here is CASSSGGLISYNEQFF. CDR3 sequence (DNA): TGTGCCAGTAGTTCGGGGGGACTCATCTCCTACAATGAGCAGTTCTTC.

The V call is TRBV20-1, the J call TRBJ2-2; D remains ambiguous. CDR1 DFQATT and CDR2 SNEGSKA come from the germline V gene (reference sequence). This CDR3 spans 15 amino acids. V lost 2 bases and J lost 0, with 10 bases in between. DNA for the CDR3: TGCAGTGCTAGAAGAGTACAGACGAACACCGGGGAGCTGTTTTTT. It specifies CSARRVQTNTGELFF.

The chain links TRBV5-1 to TRBJ2-1; 10 nucleotides line up with TRBD2. V was clipped by 0 bases and J by 7 bases; unmatched bases: 7. Germline CDR1 is SGHRS and CDR2 is YFSETQ. The CDR3 length is 16 residues. The CDR3 DNA reads as TGCGCCAGCAGCTTGGGGGCTAGCGGGGGTCTTAATGAGCAGTTCTTC. Amino acids: CASSLGASGGLNEQFF.

Written as DNA, the CDR3 is TGTGCCAGCAGCCAAGGTGACCGCTACAATGAGCAGTTCTTC. Translated: CASSQGDRYNEQFF. The J gene is TRBJ2-1, the V gene TRBV3-1; unclear D gene. Trimming took 1 base from V and 3 from J, leaving 7 bases between them. The CDR3 runs 14 residues. The germline CDR1 and CDR2 sequences are LGHDT and YNNKEL (reference sequence).

The chain combines TRBV29-1 with TRBJ2-5, with D perhaps assigned TRBD1 or TRBD2 (5 bases each). CDR3 length: 11 amino acids. CDR1 and CDR2 from the germline V gene are SQVTM and ANQGSEA. Trimming cost V 4 bases and J 2 bases, with 5 bases left between them. In DNA form, the CDR3 reads TGCAGCGTTGGGGGGCAAGAGACCCAGTACTTC. It encodes CSVGGQETQYF.

The CDR3 protein is CASRLRGMDGYTF. The DNA for the CDR3 is TGTGCCAGCAGACTCAGGGGAATGGATGGCTACACCTTC. The rearrangement links TRBV25-1 to TRBJ1-2, with D tentatively TRBD1 (6 bases). CDR1 MGHDK and CDR2 SYGVNS come from the germline V gene. This CDR3 spans 13 amino acids. Trimming took off 6 bases at V and 6 bases at J, with 14 bases between the two ends.

This clonotype was detected a few times. The V gene is TRBV10-3, the J gene TRBJ2-3, with D possibly being TRBD1 (6 bases). This CDR3 contains 18 residues. Germline values: CDR1 ENHRY, CDR2 SYGVKD. Deletions cut 2 bases from V and 3 bases from J, with 21 bases between. The CDR3 loop is CAISEPNRAGKETDTQYF. CDR3 in DNA: TGTGCCATCAGTGAGCCCAACAGGGCCGGAAAAGAGACAGATACGCAGTATTTT.

There are a few counts of this clonotype. This chain connects TRBV20-1 to TRBJ2-1; 10 positions match TRBD2. After removal of 6 bases from V and 3 bases from J, the junction contained 5 bases not matched to a gene. The CDR3 has 14 amino acids. Germline V gene lookup returns CDR1 DFQATT and CDR2 SNEGSKA (reference sequence). The CDR3 here is CSAPAGGSYNEQFF. The CDR3 DNA sequence: TGCAGTGCCCCAGCGGGAGGGAGCTACAATGAGCAGTTCTTC.

The chain uses TRBV12-3 or TRBV12-4 and TRBJ2-1; TRBD1 matches at 9 bases. V lost 5 bases to trimming and J lost 7 bases; unmatched junction nucleotides: 6. This CDR3 is built from 14 residues. In nucleotides, the CDR3 is TGTGCCAGCAGTCCTTGGACAGGGGAGAATGAGCAGTTCTTC. Its protein is CASSPWTGENEQFF.

The genes are TRBV29-1 and TRBJ1-2, with D possibly matching TRBD1 (6 bases). Trimming removed 2 bases from V and 1 base from J, with 11 bases in between. In germline, CDR1 is SQVTM, CDR2 ANQGSEA. The CDR3 is made up of 14 amino acids. CDR3: CSVEYQGSNYGYTF. In DNA, the CDR3 is TGCAGCGTTGAATACCAGGGGAGTAACTATGGCTACACCTTC. The whole variable domain, filled in from reference TRBV29-1 and TRBJ1-2, reads SAVISQKPSRDICQRGTSLTIQCQVDSQVTMMFWYRQQPGQSLTLIATANQGSEATYESGFVIDKFPISRPNLTFSTLTVSNMSPEDSSIYLCSVEYQGSNYGYTFGSGTRLTVV.

The chain has TRBV29-1 and TRBJ2-3; 7 bases fit TRBD2. The CDR3 covers 14 residues. From germline, CDR1 is SQVTM and CDR2 ANQGSEA. With 4 bases clipped from V and 5 bases from J, the junction kept 9 bases outside the gene matches. The CDR3 coding sequence is TGCAGCGTTGGCTACCTAGCGGAAGAAGATACGCAGTATTTT. It translates to CSVGYLAEEDTQYF.

This clonotype was observed a handful of times. The rearrangement uses TRBV5-5 and TRBJ2-1, with D possibly matching TRBD2 (6 bases). The J call is doubtful: the DNA matches TRBJ2-7 better. This CDR3 comprises 17 residues. The V gene's germline CDR1 is SGHKS and CDR2 YYEKEE (reference sequence). CDR3 in amino acids: CASSLGFWPAGPREQYF. The CDR3 bases are TGTGCCAGCAGCTTGGGGTTTTGGCCGGCGGGGCCTCGTGAGCAGTACTTC.

This clonotype has only a few counts. This rearrangement joins TRBV6-4 to TRBJ1-2; TRBD1 aligns across 10 bases. The CDR3 runs 16 residues. Germline values: CDR1 MRHNA, CDR2 SNTAGT. Unmatched junction bases numbered 6, after V lost 0 bases and J lost 5 bases. CDR3: CASSDSGQGSRYGYTF. DNA of the CDR3: TGTGCCAGCAGTGACTCGGGACAGGGGTCCCGGTATGGCTACACCTTC.

V is TRBV7-2 and J is TRBJ2-1, with D perhaps TRBD2 (5 bases). Trimming stripped 6 bases from V and 2 bases from J, with 17 bases between. This CDR3 comprises 16 residues. The germline CDR1 and CDR2 sequences are SGHTA and FQGNSA. CDR3 amino acids: CASSSEGGPPYNEQFF. CDR3 sequence (DNA): TGTGCCAGCAGTTCCGAGGGCGGGCCCCCCTACAATGAGCAGTTCTTC.